These 11 T cell receptor beta chains were sequenced from one sample in a study of T cells expressing NK-cell markers. TCRdb processed the 5' RACE reads again and assigns one entry to each CDR3 protein, with no DNA. The specimen's table records roughly 430,000 distinct CDR3 sequences. Specimen: blood T cells: a sorted CD56 or NKG2C T cell subset, CD4+ or CD8+ T cells, or bulk PBMC T cells (not recorded which). The receptors were sampled from a woman aged 18-70 years in good health.

The rearrangement links TRBV12-3 or TRBV12-4 to TRBJ2-3; TCRdb's D call of TRBD2 is untestable without DNA. The CDR3 runs 14 residues. CDR3 protein: CASSSGLVADTQYF.

The rearrangement joins TRBV6-1 to TRBJ2-3; the TCRdb call, TRBD2, lacks DNA for checking. The CDR3 has 16 residues. Per the germline V gene, CDR1 is MNHNS and CDR2 is SASEGT. The CDR3 protein is CASTYRASKGTDTQYF.

The chain couples TRBV9 to TRBJ2-1; TCRdb designates TRBD2, a call that cannot be tested without DNA. CDR3 length equals 16 residues. CDR1 SGDLS and CDR2 YYNGEE come from the germline V gene. The CDR3 region is CASSGQAGYGLGEQFF.

V gene TRBV29-1 combines with J gene TRBJ1-1; the D call of TRBD1 rests on TCRdb alone, since no DNA is present to check it. The CDR3 has 13 amino acids. CDR1 and CDR2 (germline): SQVTM, ANQGSEA. CDR3 in amino acids: CSAVGGGVTEAFF.

The V and J genes are TRBV5-1 and TRBJ2-2; TCRdb names TRBD1, which stays unverified in the absence of DNA. Per germline, CDR1 SGHRS and CDR2 YFSETQ. The CDR3 loop spans 16 amino acids. Here the CDR3 reads CASTSPGQGQTGELFF.

The gene calls are TRBV12-3 or TRBV12-4 and TRBJ2-1. The CDR3 has 17 amino acids. The CDR3 reads CATMADPTMGSYNEQFF.

This chain uses TRBV2 with TRBJ1-2; TCRdb outputs TRBD1, but without DNA this stays unchecked. Germline lookup yields CDR1 SNHLY and CDR2 FYNNEI. The CDR3 totals 13 residues. The chain's CDR3 is CASIEDRATGYTF. The full variable domain, in which reference TRBV2 and TRBJ1-2 provide the parts outside the CDR3, is EPEVTQTPSHQVTQMGQEVILRCVPISNHLYFYWYRQILGQKVEFLVSFYNNEISEKSEIFDDQFSVERPDGSNFTLKIRSTKLEDSAMYFCASIEDRATGYTFGSGTRLTVV.

The chain links TRBV20-1 to TRBJ1-3. The CDR3 runs to 15 residues. From germline, CDR1 is DFQATT and CDR2 SNEGSKA (reference sequence). The CDR3 loop reads CSAALPRNSGNTIYF.

The rearrangement joins TRBV9 to TRBJ2-5; TCRdb calls TRBD1, which cannot be checked without DNA. The CDR3 covers 15 residues. CDR1 is SGDLS, CDR2 YYNGEE, per germline. Here the CDR3 reads CASSLADRSQETQYF. Together with reference TRBV9 and TRBJ2-5, the CDR3 gives the full variable domain: DSGVTQTPKHLITATGQRVTLRCSPRSGDLSVYWYQQSLDQGLQFLIQYYNGEERAKGNILERFSAQQFPDLHSELNLSSLELGDSALYFCASSLADRSQETQYFGPGTRLLVL.

This chain uses TRBV6-1 with TRBJ1-2; TCRdb returns TRBD1, unconfirmable since there is no DNA. CDR1 MNHNS and CDR2 SASEGT come from the germline V gene. The CDR3 has 15 residues. CDR3: CASSEMTGPFYGYTF.

The CDR3 sequence: CASSPRVGNEQFF. J is TRBJ2-1 and V is TRBV9. CDR1 is SGDLS and CDR2 is YYNGEE in the germline V gene. The CDR3 extends over 13 amino acids.